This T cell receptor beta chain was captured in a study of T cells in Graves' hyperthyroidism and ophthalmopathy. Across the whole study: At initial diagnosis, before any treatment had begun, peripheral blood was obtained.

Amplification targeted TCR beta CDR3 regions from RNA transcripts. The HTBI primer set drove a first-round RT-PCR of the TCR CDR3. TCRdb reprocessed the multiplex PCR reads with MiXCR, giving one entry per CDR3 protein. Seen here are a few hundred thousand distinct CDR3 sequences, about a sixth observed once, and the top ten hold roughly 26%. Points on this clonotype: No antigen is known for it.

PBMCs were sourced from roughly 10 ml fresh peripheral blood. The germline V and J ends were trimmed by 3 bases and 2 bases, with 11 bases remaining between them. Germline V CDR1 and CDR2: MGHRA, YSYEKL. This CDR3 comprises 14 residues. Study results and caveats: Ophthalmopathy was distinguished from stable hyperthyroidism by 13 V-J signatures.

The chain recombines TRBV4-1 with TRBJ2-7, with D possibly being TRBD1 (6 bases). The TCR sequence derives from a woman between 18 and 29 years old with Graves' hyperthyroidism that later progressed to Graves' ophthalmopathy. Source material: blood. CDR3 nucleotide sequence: TGCGCCAGCAGCCAGCTACAGGGCCCCTACGAGCAGTACTTC. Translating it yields CASSQLQGPYEQYF.